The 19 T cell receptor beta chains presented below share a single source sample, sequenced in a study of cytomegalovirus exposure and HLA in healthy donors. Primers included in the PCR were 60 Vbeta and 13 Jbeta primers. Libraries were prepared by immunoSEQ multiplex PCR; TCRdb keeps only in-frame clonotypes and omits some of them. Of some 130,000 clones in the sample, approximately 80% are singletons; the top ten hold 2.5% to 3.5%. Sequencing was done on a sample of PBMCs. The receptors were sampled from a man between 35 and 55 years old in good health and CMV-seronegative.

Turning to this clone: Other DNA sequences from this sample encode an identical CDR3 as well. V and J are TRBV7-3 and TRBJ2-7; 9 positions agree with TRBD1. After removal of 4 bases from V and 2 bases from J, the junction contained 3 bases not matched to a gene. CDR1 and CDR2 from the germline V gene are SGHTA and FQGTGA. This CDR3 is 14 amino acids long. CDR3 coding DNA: TGTGCCAGCAGCTCAGGACAGGGGCCCTACGAGCAGTACTTC. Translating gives CASSSGQGPYEQYF.

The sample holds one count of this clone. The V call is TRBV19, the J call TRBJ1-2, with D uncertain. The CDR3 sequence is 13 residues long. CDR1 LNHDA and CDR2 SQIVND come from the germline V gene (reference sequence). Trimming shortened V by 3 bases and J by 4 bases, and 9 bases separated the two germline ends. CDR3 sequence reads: CASSIYESYGYTF. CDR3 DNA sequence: TGTGCCAGTAGTATTTACGAGTCCTATGGCTACACCTTC.

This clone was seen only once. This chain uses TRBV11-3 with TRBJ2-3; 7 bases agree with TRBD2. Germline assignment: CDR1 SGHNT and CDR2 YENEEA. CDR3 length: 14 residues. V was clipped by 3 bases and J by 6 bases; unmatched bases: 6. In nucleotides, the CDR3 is TGTGCCAGCAGCTTTGGCGGGAGTAGGGATACGCAGTATTTT. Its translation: CASSFGGSRDTQYF.

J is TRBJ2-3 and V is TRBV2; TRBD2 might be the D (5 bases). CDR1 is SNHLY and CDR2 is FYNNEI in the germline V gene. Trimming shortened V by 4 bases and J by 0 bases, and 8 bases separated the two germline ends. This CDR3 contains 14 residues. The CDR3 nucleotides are TGTGCCAGCAGTGCTTGGACTAGCACAGATACGCAGTATTTT. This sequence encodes CASSAWTSTDTQYF.

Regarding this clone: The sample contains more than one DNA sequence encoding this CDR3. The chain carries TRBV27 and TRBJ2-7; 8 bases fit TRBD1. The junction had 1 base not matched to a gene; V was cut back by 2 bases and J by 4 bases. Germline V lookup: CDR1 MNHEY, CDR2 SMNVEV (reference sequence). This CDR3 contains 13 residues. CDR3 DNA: TGTGCCAGCAGTTTACAGGGGGCATACGAGCAGTACTTC. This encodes CASSLQGAYEQYF.

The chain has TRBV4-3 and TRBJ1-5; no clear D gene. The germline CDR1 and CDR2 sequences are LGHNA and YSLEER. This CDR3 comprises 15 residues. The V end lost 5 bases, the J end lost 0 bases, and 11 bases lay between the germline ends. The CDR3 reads CASSETMLSNQPQHF. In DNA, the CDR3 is TGCGCCAGCAGCGAGACAATGCTTAGCAATCAGCCCCAGCATTTT.

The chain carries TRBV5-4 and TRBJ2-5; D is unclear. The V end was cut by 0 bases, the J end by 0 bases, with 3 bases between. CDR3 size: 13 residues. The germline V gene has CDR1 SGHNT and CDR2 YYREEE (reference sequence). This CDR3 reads CASSLDYQETQYF. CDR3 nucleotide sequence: TGTGCCAGCAGCTTGGACTACCAAGAGACCCAGTACTTC.

In DNA, the CDR3 is TGTGCCAGCTCACCATATGGGGACAGCCAGTACTTC. Amino acids: CASSPYGDSQYF. The chain links TRBV18 to TRBJ2-7; TRBD1 agrees at 7 bases. The V gene end was trimmed by 2 bases and the J gene end by 10 bases; junction bases not matched to a gene: 5. The CDR3 contains 12 residues. Germline V gene sequence: CDR1 KGHSH, CDR2 LQKENI.

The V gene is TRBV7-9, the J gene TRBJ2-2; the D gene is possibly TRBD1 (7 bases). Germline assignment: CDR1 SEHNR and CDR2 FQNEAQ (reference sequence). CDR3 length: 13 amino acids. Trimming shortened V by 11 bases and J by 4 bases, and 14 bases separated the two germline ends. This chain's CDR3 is CALRQGGTGELFF. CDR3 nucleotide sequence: TGTGCCCTGCGACAGGGAGGCACCGGGGAGCTGTTTTTT. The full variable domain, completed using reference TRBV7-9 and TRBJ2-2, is DTGVSQNPRHKITKRGQNVTFRCDPISEHNRLYWYRQTLGQGPEFLTYFQNEAQLEKSRLLSDRFSAERPKGSFSTLEIQRTEQGDSAMYLCALRQGGTGELFFGEGSRLTVL.

The CDR3 sequence: CAWSVLDGAGKVDFF. The CDR3 nucleotides read TGTGCCTGGAGTGTATTAGATGGGGCAGGGAAGGTTGATTTCTTT. V usage is TRBV30 and J usage is TRBJ1-1, with D possibly being TRBD1 (5 bases). Trimming shortened V by 0 bases and J by 13 bases, and 24 bases separated the two germline ends. The CDR3 has 15 residues. Per germline, CDR1 GTSNPN and CDR2 SVGIG (reference sequence).

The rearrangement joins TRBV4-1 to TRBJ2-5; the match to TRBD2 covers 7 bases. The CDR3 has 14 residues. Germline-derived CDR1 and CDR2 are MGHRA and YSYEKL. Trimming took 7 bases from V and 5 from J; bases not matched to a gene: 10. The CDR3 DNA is TGCGCCAGCAAGGATTTTGGCGGGAGTGAGACCCAGTACTTC. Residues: CASKDFGGSETQYF.

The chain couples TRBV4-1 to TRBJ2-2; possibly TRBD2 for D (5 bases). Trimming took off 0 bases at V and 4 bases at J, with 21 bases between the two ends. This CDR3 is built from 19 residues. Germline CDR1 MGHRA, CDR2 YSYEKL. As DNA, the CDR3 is TGCGCCAGCAGCCAAGATCCGGTAGAGGGCATCACGTTCACCGGGGAGCTGTTTTTT. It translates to CASSQDPVEGITFTGELFF.

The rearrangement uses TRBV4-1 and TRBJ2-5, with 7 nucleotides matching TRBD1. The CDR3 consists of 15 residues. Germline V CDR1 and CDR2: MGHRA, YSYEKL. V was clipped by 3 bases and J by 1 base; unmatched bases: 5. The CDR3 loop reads CASSQRTGLQETQYF. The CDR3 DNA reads TGCGCCAGCAGCCAGAGGACAGGCCTCCAAGAGACCCAGTACTTC.

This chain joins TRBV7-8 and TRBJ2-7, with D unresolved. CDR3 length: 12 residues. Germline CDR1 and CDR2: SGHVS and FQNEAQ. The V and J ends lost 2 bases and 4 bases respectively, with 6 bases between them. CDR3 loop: CASSLFAYEQYF. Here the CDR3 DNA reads TGTGCCAGCAGCTTATTTGCGTACGAGCAGTACTTC.

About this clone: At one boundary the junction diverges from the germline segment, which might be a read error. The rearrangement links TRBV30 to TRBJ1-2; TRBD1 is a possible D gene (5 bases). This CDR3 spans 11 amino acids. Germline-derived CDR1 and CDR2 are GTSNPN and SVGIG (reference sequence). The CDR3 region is CAWSTGPEVSF. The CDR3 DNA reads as TGTGCCTGGAGTACAGGACCTGAGGTTTCCTTC.

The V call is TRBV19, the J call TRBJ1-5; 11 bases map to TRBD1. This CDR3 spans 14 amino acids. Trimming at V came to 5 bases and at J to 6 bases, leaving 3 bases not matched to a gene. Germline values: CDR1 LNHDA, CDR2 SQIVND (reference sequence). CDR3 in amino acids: CASSLGQGGQPQHF. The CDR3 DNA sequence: TGTGCCAGTAGTCTGGGACAGGGGGGTCAGCCCCAGCATTTT.

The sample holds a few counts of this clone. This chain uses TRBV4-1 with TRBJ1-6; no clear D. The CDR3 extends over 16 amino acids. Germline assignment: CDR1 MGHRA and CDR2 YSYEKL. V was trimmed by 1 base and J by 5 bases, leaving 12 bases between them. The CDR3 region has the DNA TGCGCCAGCAGCCAAGTCTTTACTCCTGATAATTCACCCCTCCACTTT. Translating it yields CASSQVFTPDNSPLHF.

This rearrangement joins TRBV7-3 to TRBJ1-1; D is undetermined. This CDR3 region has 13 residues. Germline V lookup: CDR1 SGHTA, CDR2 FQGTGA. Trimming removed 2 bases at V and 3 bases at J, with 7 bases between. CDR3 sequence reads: CASSLSGDTEAFF. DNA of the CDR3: TGTGCCAGCAGCTTATCCGGGGACACTGAAGCTTTCTTT.

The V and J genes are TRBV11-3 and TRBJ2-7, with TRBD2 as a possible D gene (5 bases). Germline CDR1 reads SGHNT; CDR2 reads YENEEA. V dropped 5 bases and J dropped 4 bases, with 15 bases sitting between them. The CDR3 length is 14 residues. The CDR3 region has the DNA TGTGCCAGCAGCCCCCGGGGTCCGATTTACGAGCAGTACTTC. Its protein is CASSPRGPIYEQYF.